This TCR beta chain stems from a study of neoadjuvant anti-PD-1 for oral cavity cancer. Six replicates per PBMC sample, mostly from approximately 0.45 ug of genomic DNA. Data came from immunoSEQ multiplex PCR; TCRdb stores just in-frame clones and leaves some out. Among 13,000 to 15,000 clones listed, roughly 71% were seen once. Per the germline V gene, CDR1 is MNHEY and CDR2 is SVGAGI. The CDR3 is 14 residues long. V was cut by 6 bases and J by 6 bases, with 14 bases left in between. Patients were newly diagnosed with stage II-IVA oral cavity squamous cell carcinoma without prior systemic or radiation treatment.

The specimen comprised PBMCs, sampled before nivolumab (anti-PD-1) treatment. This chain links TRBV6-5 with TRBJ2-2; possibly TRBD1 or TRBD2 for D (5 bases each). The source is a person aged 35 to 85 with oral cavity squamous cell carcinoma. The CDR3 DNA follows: TGTGCCAGCAGCCCCGGGACGACCCCCGGGGAGCTGTTTTTT. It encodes CASSPGTTPGELFF.